What follows are 11 T cell receptor beta chains derived from one specimen sequenced in a study of CD8+ T cells in alopecia areata. RNA, once extracted, was reverse transcribed into cDNA for use as the sequencing template. The protocol was immunoSEQ multiplex PCR, while the TCRdb copy is restricted to in-frame clones and leaves out a portion. The sample holds 200,000 to 250,000 clones, more than 30% seen once. The sample's treatment: oral pan-JAK inhibitor, 5-10 mg twice daily. The sequencing here drew on CD4+ T cells sorted from blood, taken at approximately week 31, from a patient treated with tofacitinib. The receptors were gathered from a human donor with alopecia areata.

V gene TRBV25-1 combines with J gene TRBJ2-5; D gene unclear. The CDR3 loop spans 15 amino acids. In germline, CDR1 is MGHDK, CDR2 SYGVNS. V lost 6 bases to trimming and J lost 2 bases, with 16 bases between them. The CDR3 here is CASSPARFGQETQYF. In nucleotides, the CDR3 is TGTGCCAGCAGCCCTGCCAGATTCGGGCAAGAGACCCAGTACTTC.

The chain is built from TRBV6-5 and TRBJ2-1; D is possibly TRBD2 (6 bases). Germline V gene data show CDR1 as MNHEY and CDR2 as SVGAGI. V lost 0 bases to trimming and J lost 5 bases, with 11 bases between them. The CDR3 loop spans 15 amino acids. The CDR3 DNA reads as TGTGCCAGCAGTTACTCTGGGGGAGGTCACAATGAGCAGTTCTTC. It encodes CASSYSGGGHNEQFF.

This chain uses TRBV30 with TRBJ1-2, with a possible D match to TRBD1 (5 bases). The CDR3 contains 13 residues. Trimming pared 2 bases from V and 8 bases from J, leaving 15 bases between. Germline V CDR1 and CDR2: GTSNPN, SVGIG (reference sequence). CDR3 region: CAWSFRTFEGYTF. CDR3 nucleotides: TGTGCCTGGAGTTTTAGGACATTTGAAGGCTACACCTTC.

This clone was seen only a few times. The chain is built from TRBV7-9 and TRBJ2-7; D gene unclear. This CDR3 has 13 residues. The ends were cut back, 6 bases at V and 6 bases at J, with 15 bases in the middle. Germline lookup yields CDR1 SEHNR and CDR2 FQNEAQ (reference sequence). DNA for the CDR3: TGTGCCAGCAGTTCGACATCGACGGGCGAGCAGTACTTC. Translation gives CASSSTSTGEQYF.

The chain joins TRBV19 to TRBJ1-3; TRBD1 might be the D (5 bases). CDR1 LNHDA and CDR2 SQIVND come from the germline V gene (reference sequence). The CDR3 is 15 residues long. V was trimmed by 7 bases and J by 4 bases, leaving 17 bases between them. This chain's CDR3 is CASTGTAVLGNTIYF. As DNA, the CDR3 is TGTGCCAGTACCGGGACTGCCGTTCTGGGAAACACCATATATTTT.

V gene TRBV7-2 combines with J gene TRBJ2-3, with 9 bases matching TRBD2. The CDR3 sequence is 16 residues long. The V segment lost 1 base and the J segment 1 base; nucleotides outside the gene matches: 3. Germline V gene sequence: CDR1 SGHTA, CDR2 FQGNSA. The CDR3 coding sequence is TGTGCCAGCAGCTTAGAGTTAGCGGGGGGCACAGATACGCAGTATTTT. The encoded protein is CASSLELAGGTDTQYF.

The chain recombines TRBV5-1 with TRBJ2-1; 11 bases fit TRBD2. The CDR3 consists of 16 residues. After removal of 4 bases from V and 0 bases from J, the junction contained 3 bases not matched to a gene. CDR1 and CDR2 from the germline V gene are SGHRS and YFSETQ. The CDR3 loop is CASSPTSGSSYNEQFF. Here the CDR3 DNA reads TGCGCCAGCAGCCCTACTAGCGGGAGCTCCTACAATGAGCAGTTCTTC. Together with reference TRBV5-1 and TRBJ2-1, the CDR3 gives the full variable domain: KAGVTQTPRYLIKTRGQQVTLSCSPISGHRSVSWYQQTPGQGLQFLFEYFSETQRNKGNFPGRFSGRQFSNSRSEMNVSTLELGDSALYLCASSPTSGSSYNEQFFGPGTRLTVL.

This clone was found a few times. V gene TRBV14 combines with J gene TRBJ2-1, with no clear D. Trimming pared 3 bases from V and 1 base from J, leaving 13 bases between. CDR1 is SGHDN and CDR2 is FVKESK in the germline V gene. The CDR3 spans 16 residues. The CDR3 region is CASSHNKGISYNEQFF. For the CDR3, the DNA is TGTGCCAGCAGCCATAATAAAGGGATTTCCTACAATGAGCAGTTCTTC.

The chain joins TRBV6-6 to TRBJ2-1; possible D gene TRBD1, 6 bases. V lost 4 bases, J lost 6 bases, and 10 bases lay in between. Germline V gene sequence: CDR1 MNHNY, CDR2 SVGAGI (reference sequence). The CDR3 spans 13 residues. The CDR3 is CASSSRDTNEQFF. The CDR3 DNA is TGTGCCAGCAGTTCCCGGGACACCAATGAGCAGTTCTTC.

The rearrangement uses TRBV27 and TRBJ2-7; 10 nucleotides match TRBD1. The CDR3 has 14 amino acids. The J segment lost 0 bases and the V segment lost 6 bases, leaving 2 bases of the junction unmatched. The germline CDR1 and CDR2 sequences are MNHEY and SMNVEV (reference sequence). CDR3 in amino acids: CASSWTGGSYEQYF. In nucleotides, the CDR3 is TGTGCCAGCAGCTGGACAGGGGGCTCCTACGAGCAGTACTTC.

In regard to this clone: Other DNA sequences in this sample translate to the same CDR3. This chain uses TRBV18 with TRBJ2-7; tentatively, D is TRBD1 (6 bases). The CDR3 has 13 amino acids. Germline CDR1 reads KGHSH; CDR2 reads LQKENI. With 2 bases removed from V and 2 bases from J, the gap between germline ends came to 7 bases. CDR3 sequence (DNA): TGTGCCAGCTCACCAGGACAGACCTACGAGCAGTACTTC. Amino acid sequence: CASSPGQTYEQYF.